These 9 T cell receptor beta chains originate from one sample sequenced in a study of blood T cell repertoires in COVID-19. Some clones are missing from TCRdb's copy, which holds only in-frame ones; the method was immunoSEQ multiplex PCR. The sample yields about 190,000 clones, roughly 80% seen once. Sequencing used peripheral blood. These receptor sequences come from a man over 45 who had recovered from COVID-19.

V usage is TRBV11-2 and J usage is TRBJ2-2, with a weak D call TRBD1 (5 bases). Germline CDR1 reads SGHAT; CDR2 reads FQNNGV. The germline V and J ends were trimmed by 5 bases and 7 bases, with 11 bases remaining between them. The CDR3 is 13 amino acids. Here the CDR3 reads CASSEGVGGELFF. CDR3 nucleotides: TGTGCCAGCAGCGAAGGGGTGGGCGGGGAGCTGTTTTTT.

V is TRBV19 and J is TRBJ2-1; TRBD2 agrees at 9 bases. The CDR3 consists of 15 residues. Per the germline V gene, CDR1 is LNHDA and CDR2 is SQIVND (reference sequence). The trim removed 5 bases at V and 7 bases at J, leaving 9 bases unmatched. In DNA form, the CDR3 reads TGTGCCAGTAGTCAAAGGCGGGAGGGCCGTAATGAGCAGTTCTTC. Amino acids: CASSQRREGRNEQFF.

The chain links TRBV30 to TRBJ2-5; TRBD1 agrees at 11 bases. The V gene end was trimmed by 8 bases and the J gene end by 5 bases; junction bases not matched to a gene: 13. CDR1 is GTSNPN, CDR2 SVGIG, per germline (reference sequence). This CDR3 spans 15 amino acids. The CDR3 is CAAQPDRGRLETQYF. CDR3 nucleotides: TGTGCCGCCCAACCGGACAGGGGGCGTTTGGAGACCCAGTACTTC.

The chain uses TRBV29-1 and TRBJ1-2; 11 bases fit TRBD1. Germline loops: CDR1 SQVTM, CDR2 ANQGSEA. V was clipped by 7 bases and J by 7 bases; unmatched bases: 5. The CDR3 spans 12 residues. The CDR3 loop reads CSGGQGVSGYTF. The CDR3 bases are TGCAGCGGGGGACAGGGGGTGAGTGGCTACACCTTC.

The chain has TRBV19 and TRBJ1-5; D is possibly TRBD1 (5 bases). This CDR3 contains 17 residues. Germline loops: CDR1 LNHDA, CDR2 SQIVND (reference sequence). The V and J ends lost 3 bases and 0 bases respectively, with 15 bases between them. CDR3 sequence: CASSIRSGYYSNQPQHF. The CDR3 coding sequence is TGTGCCAGTAGTATCCGATCAGGGTACTATAGCAATCAGCCCCAGCATTTT.

The gene calls are TRBV9 and TRBJ2-7, with 7 bases matching TRBD2. The V and J ends lost 3 bases and 7 bases, in that order; junction bases with no gene match: 7. This CDR3 is built from 13 residues. Germline CDR1 is SGDLS and CDR2 is YYNGEE. In DNA, the CDR3 is TGTGCCAGCAGCGCCGACCCGGGAGGAGAGCAGTACTTC. Amino acids: CASSADPGGEQYF.

The V and J genes are TRBV5-1 and TRBJ2-7, with 10 positions matching TRBD1. The ends lost 4 bases at V and 0 bases at J; junction bases unmatched: 4. Germline values: CDR1 SGHRS, CDR2 YFSETQ. This CDR3 is built from 15 residues. CDR3 coding DNA: TGCGCCAGCAGCCAGAGGACAGGGGGCTCCTACGAGCAGTACTTC. Translation: CASSQRTGGSYEQYF.

The J gene is TRBJ2-5, the V gene TRBV18; 8 nucleotides line up with TRBD2. With 3 bases clipped from V and 2 bases from J, the junction kept 11 bases outside the gene matches. The CDR3 loop spans 17 amino acids. Per the germline V gene, CDR1 is KGHSH and CDR2 is LQKENI. CDR3 sequence reads: CASSPPFGTSPQETQYF. CDR3 in DNA: TGTGCCAGCTCACCCCCCTTCGGGACTAGTCCTCAAGAGACCCAGTACTTC.

The chain carries TRBV4-1 and TRBJ1-6; 9 bases agree with TRBD1. This CDR3 spans 15 amino acids. V lost 0 bases, J lost 8 bases, and 2 bases stayed unmatched. Germline assignment: CDR1 MGHRA and CDR2 YSYEKL. Here the CDR3 reads CASSQERTGDSPLHF. The DNA for the CDR3 is TGCGCCAGCAGCCAAGAGCGGACAGGGGATTCACCCCTCCACTTT.